This record looks at one T cell receptor beta chain sequence and its context. Its specificity is unknown. A single record per CDR3 protein comes from TCRdb applying MiXCR to the RT-PCR reads. The data contain 500,000 or so distinct CDR3 sequences, approximately 16% of them singletons. These data belong to a study of response to subunit inactivated influenza vaccine. Study-level results: The authors proposed limited new T cell recruitment per seasonal influenza vaccination.

The trim removed 2 bases at V and 2 bases at J, leaving 5 bases unmatched. The CDR3 runs 16 residues. Germline CDR1 MNHEY, CDR2 SVGEGT. This chain links TRBV6-2 or TRBV6-3 with TRBJ2-7; 11 bases align to TRBD2. The specimen comprised CD4+ T cells sorted from PBMCs, sampled about 24 months after vaccination. The TCR originated in a man aged 50-75 years who received an inactivated influenza vaccine. The chain's CDR3 is CASSYPGTSGPYEQYF. CDR3 DNA: TGTGCCAGCAGTTACCCTGGGACTAGCGGCCCCTACGAGCAGTACTTC.